Sequencing of this T cell receptor (beta chain) was carried out in a study of cytomegalovirus exposure and HLA in healthy donors. Primers for the PCR totalled 60 Vbeta and 13 Jbeta. Original methodology: Among the unique TCR beta chains that a later analysis counted, about 79 million in all, 9.5 million to 12 million were shared. Repertoires were generated with immunoSEQ multiplex PCR, while TCRdb's copy carries only in-frame clones and drops some. The V and J calls and clone size come from that table; D and trimming were worked out from the DNA. Here the sample spans just under 150,000 clones, over 80% being singletons. This clone was seen a single time. Though nominally healthy at sampling, donors likely had unrecorded immune exposures. CDR3 length: 14 residues. CDR1 and CDR2 (germline): MNHEY, SMNVEV (reference sequence). The V and J ends lost 5 bases and 6 bases, in that order; junction bases with no gene match: 10.

The sequence came from a woman in her twenties or thirties in good health and CMV-seronegative. The chain links TRBV27 to TRBJ2-7; 7 bases are a match to TRBD2. The sample consisted of PBMCs. CDR3 in DNA: TGTGCCAGCAGTCTTGGGGGGGTAGGGTGCGAGCAGTACTTC. Translation: CASSLGGVGCEQYF.